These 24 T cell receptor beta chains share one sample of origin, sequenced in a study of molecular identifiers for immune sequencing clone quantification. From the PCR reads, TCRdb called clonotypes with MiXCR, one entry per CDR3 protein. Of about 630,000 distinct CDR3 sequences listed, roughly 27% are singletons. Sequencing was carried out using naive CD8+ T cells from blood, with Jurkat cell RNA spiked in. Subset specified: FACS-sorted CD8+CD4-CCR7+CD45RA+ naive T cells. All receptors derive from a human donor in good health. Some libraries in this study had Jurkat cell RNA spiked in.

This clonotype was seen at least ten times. As DNA, the CDR3 is TGTGCCAGCAGCCGGACAGGGGCCAACGAGCAGTACTTC. Translated: CASSRTGANEQYF. V usage is TRBV14 and J usage is TRBJ2-7; 9 positions match TRBD1. Germline V gives CDR1 SGHDN, CDR2 FVKESK. This CDR3 region has 13 residues. The ends lost 4 bases at V and 5 bases at J; junction bases unmatched: 3.

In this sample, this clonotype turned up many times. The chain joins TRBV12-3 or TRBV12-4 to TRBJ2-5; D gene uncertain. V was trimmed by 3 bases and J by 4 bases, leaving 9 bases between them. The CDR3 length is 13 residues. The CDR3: CASSLYSGETQYF. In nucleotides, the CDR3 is TGTGCCAGCAGTTTGTACAGTGGAGAGACCCAGTACTTC.

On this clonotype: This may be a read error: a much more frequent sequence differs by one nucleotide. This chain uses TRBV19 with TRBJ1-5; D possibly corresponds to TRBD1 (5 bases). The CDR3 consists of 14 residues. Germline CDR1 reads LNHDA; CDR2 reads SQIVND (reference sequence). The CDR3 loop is CAGSIAGILTPQHF. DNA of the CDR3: TGTGCCGGTAGTATAGCAGGGATCCTTACGCCCCAGCATTTT.

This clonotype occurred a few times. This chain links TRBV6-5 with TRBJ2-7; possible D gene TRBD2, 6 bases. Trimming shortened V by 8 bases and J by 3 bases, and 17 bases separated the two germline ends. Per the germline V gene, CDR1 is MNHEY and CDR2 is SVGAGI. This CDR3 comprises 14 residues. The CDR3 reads CASSESGGYYEQYF. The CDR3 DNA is TGTGCCAGCTCCGAATCTGGGGGGTACTACGAGCAGTACTTC.

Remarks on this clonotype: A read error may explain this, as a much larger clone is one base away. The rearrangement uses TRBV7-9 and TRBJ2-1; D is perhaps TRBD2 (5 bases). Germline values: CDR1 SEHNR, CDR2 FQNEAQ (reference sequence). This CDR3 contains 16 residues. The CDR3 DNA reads TGTGCCAACAGCTTAGTAGCGAGCAGCTCCTACAATGAGCAGTTCTTC. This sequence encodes CANSLVASSSYNEQFF.

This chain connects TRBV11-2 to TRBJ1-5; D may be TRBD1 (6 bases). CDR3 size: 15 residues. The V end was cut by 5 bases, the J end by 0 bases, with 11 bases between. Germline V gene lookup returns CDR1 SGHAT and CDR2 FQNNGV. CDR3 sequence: CASSPDSDSNQPQHF. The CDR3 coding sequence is TGTGCCAGCAGCCCGGACAGCGATAGCAATCAGCCCCAGCATTTT.

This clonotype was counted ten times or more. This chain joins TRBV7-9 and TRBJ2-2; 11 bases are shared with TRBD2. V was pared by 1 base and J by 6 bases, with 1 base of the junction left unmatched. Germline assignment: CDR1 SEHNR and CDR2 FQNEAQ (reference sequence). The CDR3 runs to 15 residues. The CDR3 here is CASSLGLAGSGELFF. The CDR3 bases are TGTGCCAGCAGCTTAGGACTAGCGGGATCCGGGGAGCTGTTTTTT. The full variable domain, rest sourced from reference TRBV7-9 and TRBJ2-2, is DTGVSQNPRHKITKRGQNVTFRCDPISEHNRLYWYRQTLGQGPEFLTYFQNEAQLEKSRLLSDRFSAERPKGSFSTLEIQRTEQGDSAMYLCASSLGLAGSGELFFGEGSRLTVL.

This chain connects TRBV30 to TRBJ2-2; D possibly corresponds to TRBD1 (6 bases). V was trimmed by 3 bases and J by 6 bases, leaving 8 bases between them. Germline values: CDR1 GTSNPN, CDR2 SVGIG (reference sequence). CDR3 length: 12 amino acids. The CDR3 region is CAWSQGSGELFF. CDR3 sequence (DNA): TGTGCCTGGAGCCAGGGGTCCGGGGAGCTGTTTTTT.

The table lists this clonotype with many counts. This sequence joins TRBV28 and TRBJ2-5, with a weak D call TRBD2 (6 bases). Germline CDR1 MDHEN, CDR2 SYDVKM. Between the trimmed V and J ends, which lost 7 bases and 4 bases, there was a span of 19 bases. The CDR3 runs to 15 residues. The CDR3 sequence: CASNPSELAVETQYF. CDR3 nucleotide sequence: TGTGCCAGCAACCCTTCTGAACTAGCTGTAGAGACCCAGTACTTC.

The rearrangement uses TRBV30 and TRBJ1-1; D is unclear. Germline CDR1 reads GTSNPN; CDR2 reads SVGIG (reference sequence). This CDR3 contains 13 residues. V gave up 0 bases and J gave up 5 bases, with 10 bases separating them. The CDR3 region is CAWSVVTYTEAFF. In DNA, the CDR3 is TGTGCCTGGAGTGTAGTTACATATACTGAAGCTTTCTTT.

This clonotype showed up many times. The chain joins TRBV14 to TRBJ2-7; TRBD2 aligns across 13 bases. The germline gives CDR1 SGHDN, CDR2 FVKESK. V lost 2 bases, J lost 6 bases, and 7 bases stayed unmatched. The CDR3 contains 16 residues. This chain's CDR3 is CASSQLLAGGPPEQYF. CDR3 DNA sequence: TGTGCCAGCAGCCAACTACTAGCGGGAGGGCCTCCCGAGCAGTACTTC.

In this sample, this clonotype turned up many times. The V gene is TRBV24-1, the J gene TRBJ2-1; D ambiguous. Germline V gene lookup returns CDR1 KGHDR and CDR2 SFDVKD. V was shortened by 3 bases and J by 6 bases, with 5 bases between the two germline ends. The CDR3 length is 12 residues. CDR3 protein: CATSDGVNEQFF. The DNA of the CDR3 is TGTGCCACCAGTGATGGAGTCAATGAGCAGTTCTTC.

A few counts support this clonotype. CDR3 coding DNA: TGCGCCAGCAGCCAAAATTACGGACTAGCGGGAGGCACAGATACGCAGTATTTT. Its protein product is CASSQNYGLAGGTDTQYF. The J gene is TRBJ2-3, the V gene TRBV4-3, with 13 bases identical to TRBD2. The CDR3 runs 18 residues. Per germline, CDR1 LGHNA and CDR2 YSLEER. With 2 bases clipped from V and 1 base from J, the junction kept 6 bases outside the gene matches.

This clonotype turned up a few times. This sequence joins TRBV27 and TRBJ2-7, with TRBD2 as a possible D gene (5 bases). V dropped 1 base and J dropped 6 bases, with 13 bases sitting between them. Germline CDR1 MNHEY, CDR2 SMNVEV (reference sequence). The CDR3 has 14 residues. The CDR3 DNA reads TGTGCCAGCAGTTTATACGAGGGTCTGGGCGAGCAGTACTTC. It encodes CASSLYEGLGEQYF.

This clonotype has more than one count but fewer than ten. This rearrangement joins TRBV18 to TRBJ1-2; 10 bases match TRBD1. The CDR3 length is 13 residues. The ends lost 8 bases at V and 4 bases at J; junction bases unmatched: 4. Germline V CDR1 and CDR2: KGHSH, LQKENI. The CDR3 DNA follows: TGTGCCAGCGAGGGACAGGGGCCCTATGGCTACACCTTC. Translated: CASEGQGPYGYTF.

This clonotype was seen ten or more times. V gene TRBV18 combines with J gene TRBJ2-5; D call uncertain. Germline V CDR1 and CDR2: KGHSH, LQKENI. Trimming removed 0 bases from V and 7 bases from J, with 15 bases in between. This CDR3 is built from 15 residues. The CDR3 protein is CASSPPDELLGTQYF. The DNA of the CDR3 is TGTGCCAGCTCACCACCCGATGAGCTTTTGGGGACCCAGTACTTC.

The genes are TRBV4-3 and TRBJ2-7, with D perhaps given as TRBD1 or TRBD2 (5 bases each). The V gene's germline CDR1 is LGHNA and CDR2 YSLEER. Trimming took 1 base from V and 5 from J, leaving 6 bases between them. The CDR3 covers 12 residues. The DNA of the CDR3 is TGCGCCAGCAGCCAAGGGGACGACGAGCAGTACTTC. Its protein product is CASSQGDDEQYF.

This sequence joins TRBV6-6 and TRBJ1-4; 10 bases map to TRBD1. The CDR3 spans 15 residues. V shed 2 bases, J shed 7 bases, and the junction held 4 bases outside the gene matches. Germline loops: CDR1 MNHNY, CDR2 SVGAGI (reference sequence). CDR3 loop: CASSYAGTGVEKLFF. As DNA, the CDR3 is TGTGCCAGCAGTTACGCCGGGACAGGGGTTGAAAAACTGTTTTTT.

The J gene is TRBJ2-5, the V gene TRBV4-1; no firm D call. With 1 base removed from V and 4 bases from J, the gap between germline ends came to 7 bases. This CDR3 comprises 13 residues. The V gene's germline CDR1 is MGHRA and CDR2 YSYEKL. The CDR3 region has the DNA TGCGCCAGCAGCCAAGGCAGACCAGAGACCCAGTACTTC. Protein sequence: CASSQGRPETQYF.

The CDR3 loop is CAWDGTGKETQYF. The CDR3 bases are TGTGCCTGGGATGGGACAGGGAAAGAGACCCAGTACTTC. The V and J genes are TRBV30 and TRBJ2-5; 9 nucleotides line up with TRBD1. Trimming took 5 bases from V and 3 from J; bases not matched to a gene: 4. The CDR3 totals 13 residues. Germline loops: CDR1 GTSNPN, CDR2 SVGIG (reference sequence). Looking up the rest from reference TRBV30 and TRBJ2-5 gives the full variable domain: SQTIHQWPATLVQPVGSPLSLECTVEGTSNPNLYWYRQAAGRGLQLLFYSVGIGQISSEVPQNLSASRPQDRQFILSSKKLLLSDSGFYLCAWDGTGKETQYFGPGTRLLVL.

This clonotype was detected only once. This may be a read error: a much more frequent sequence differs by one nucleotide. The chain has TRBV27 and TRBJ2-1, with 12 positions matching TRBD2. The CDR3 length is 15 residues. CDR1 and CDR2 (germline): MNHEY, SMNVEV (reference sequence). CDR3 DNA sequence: TGTGCCAGCAGTCCCGGGACTAGCGGGTACAATGAGCAGTCCTTC. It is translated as CASSPGTSGYNEQSF.

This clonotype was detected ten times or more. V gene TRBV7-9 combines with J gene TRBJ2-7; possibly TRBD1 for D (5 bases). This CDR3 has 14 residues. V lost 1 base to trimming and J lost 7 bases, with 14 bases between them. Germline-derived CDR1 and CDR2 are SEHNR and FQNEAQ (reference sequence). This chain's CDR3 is CASSLVGAVEEQYF. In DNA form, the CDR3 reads TGTGCCAGCAGCTTAGTAGGGGCCGTGGAGGAGCAGTACTTC. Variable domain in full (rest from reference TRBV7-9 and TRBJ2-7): DTGVSQNPRHKITKRGQNVTFRCDPISEHNRLYWYRQTLGQGPEFLTYFQNEAQLEKSRLLSDRFSAERPKGSFSTLEIQRTEQGDSAMYLCASSLVGAVEEQYFGPGTRLTVT.

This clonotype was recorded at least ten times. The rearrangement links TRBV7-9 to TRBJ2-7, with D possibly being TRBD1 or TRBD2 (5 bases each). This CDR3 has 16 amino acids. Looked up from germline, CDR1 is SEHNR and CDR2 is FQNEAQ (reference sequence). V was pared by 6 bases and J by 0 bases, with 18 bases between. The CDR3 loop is CASRGSGQGPSYEQYF. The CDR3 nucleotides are TGTGCCAGCAGGGGCTCGGGGCAGGGTCCCTCCTACGAGCAGTACTTC.

CDR3 sequence (DNA): TGTGCCAGCAGGAAGGGACAGAAGTATGGCTACACCTTC. This translates into CASRKGQKYGYTF. The genes are TRBV6-5 and TRBJ1-2, with 7 bases identical to TRBD1. Trimming at V came to 6 bases and at J to 5 bases, leaving 6 bases not matched to a gene. Germline values: CDR1 MNHEY, CDR2 SVGAGI. The length of the CDR3 is 13 residues.